The text below deals with one TCR beta chain. These data belong to a study of blood T cell repertoires in COVID-19. Germline CDR1 is SGHRS and CDR2 is YFSETQ. This CDR3 spans 15 amino acids. V lost 1 base to trimming and J lost 1 base, with 11 bases between them. Methods used by the authors: Cell counts per sample came from amplifying reference gene primers. Clones were read by immunoSEQ multiplex PCR, and TCRdb kept only the in-frame ones, dropping some. V and J calls and clone size are as listed in that table; D and trimming were resolved from the DNA. The sample records a few hundred thousand clones, around 83% being singletons.

The chain carries TRBV5-1 and TRBJ1-1, with D uncertain. Specimen: peripheral blood. The TCR sequence derives from a man aged 40-55 years who had recovered from COVID-19. CDR3 loop: CASSLSPGWNTEAFF. For the CDR3, the DNA is TGCGCCAGCAGCTTGTCGCCGGGGTGGAACACTGAAGCTTTCTTT.